The rows below give T cell receptor beta chains drawn from one sample of a study of T cells in Graves' hyperthyroidism and ophthalmopathy. In TCRdb, the multiplex PCR reads were re-called with MiXCR into one record per CDR3 protein. The data contain about 500,000 distinct CDR3 sequences, roughly 15% of them singletons. Sequenced material: blood. The receptors derive from a woman in her twenties or thirties with Graves' ophthalmopathy. The CDR3 runs from the conserved cysteine through the conserved F or W. A D gene is named only where the DNA matches it firmly. Clone size is given for some rows only: seen once, a few or many times, or a class if the clone is expanded.

clone_size: many
d_call: .
v_call: TRBV6-1
cdr3_aa: CASSRRGSTDTQYF

clone_size: .
d_call: .
v_call: TRBV27
cdr3_aa: CASSLYPDPDTQYF

clone_size: .
d_call: .
v_call: TRBV6-1
cdr3_aa: CASRGGGHPYEQYF

clone_size: .
d_call: .
v_call: TRBV5-1
cdr3_aa: CASSSRGEVNTEAFF

clone_size: few
d_call: .
v_call: TRBV6-1
cdr3_aa: CASSDKDRFYNYGYTF

clone_size: .
d_call: .
v_call: TRBV11-3
cdr3_aa: CASSLGSAEAFF

clone_size: .
d_call: .
v_call: TRBV20-1
cdr3_aa: CSASFSPGELFF

clone_size: .
d_call: TRBD1
v_call: TRBV12-3/TRBV12-4
cdr3_aa: CASRVGTGDEQYF

clone_size: many
d_call: .
v_call: TRBV6-1
cdr3_aa: CASSVDFNQSQHF

clone_size: many
d_call: .
v_call: TRBV10-3
cdr3_aa: CAISGHLNTEAFF

clone_size: .
d_call: TRBD1
v_call: TRBV6-5
cdr3_aa: CASSYRTGSSYEQYF

clone_size: many
d_call: .
v_call: TRBV11-2
cdr3_aa: CASSSLDSYNEQFF

clone_size: .
d_call: TRBD1
v_call: TRBV12-3/TRBV12-4
cdr3_aa: CASSLRQGARKAFF

clone_size: many
d_call: .
v_call: TRBV28
cdr3_aa: CASYRTAGELFF

clone_size: .
d_call: TRBD1
v_call: TRBV19
cdr3_aa: CASSPQGGETEAFF

clone_size: few
d_call: .
v_call: TRBV6-4
cdr3_aa: CAKLLALPSTDTQYF

clone_size: .
d_call: TRBD2
v_call: TRBV10-3
cdr3_aa: CAIRNSGSSYNEQFF

clone_size: .
d_call: .
v_call: TRBV27
cdr3_aa: CASRTFRVGDTEAFF

clone_size: many
d_call: .
v_call: TRBV28
cdr3_aa: CASSWGLAAGTNYGYTF

clone_size: many
d_call: .
v_call: TRBV12-3/TRBV12-4
cdr3_aa: CASSPHRSGSYEQYF

clone_size: many
d_call: .
v_call: TRBV20-1
cdr3_aa: CSARGGKGQNQPQHF

clone_size: few
d_call: TRBD1
v_call: TRBV24-1
cdr3_aa: CATSDPDRPNQPQHF

clone_size: many
d_call: TRBD2
v_call: TRBV19
cdr3_aa: CASSKLAGGGTGELFF

clone_size: .
d_call: .
v_call: TRBV19
cdr3_aa: CASSISGYRDTQYF

clone_size: many
d_call: .
v_call: TRBV5-1
cdr3_aa: CASRVDANTGELFF

clone_size: once
d_call: .
v_call: TRBV27
cdr3_aa: CASSLPLLSEQYF

clone_size: few
d_call: TRBD1
v_call: TRBV20-1
cdr3_aa: CSARQGGVYGYTF

clone_size: few
d_call: TRBD2
v_call: TRBV7-9
cdr3_aa: CASSPAGTSGYEQYF

clone_size: many
d_call: TRBD1
v_call: TRBV30
cdr3_aa: CAGQGGIKQFF

clone_size: .
d_call: TRBD2
v_call: TRBV3-1
cdr3_aa: CASSQDTSGRSGLETQYF

clone_size: few
d_call: TRBD1
v_call: TRBV19
cdr3_aa: CASTLGQVANTEAFF

clone_size: many
d_call: TRBD1
v_call: TRBV28
cdr3_aa: CASSRTLQGQGYAYEQYF

clone_size: few
d_call: .
v_call: TRBV4-1
cdr3_aa: CASSQDGVEAFF

clone_size: .
d_call: TRBD1
v_call: TRBV19
cdr3_aa: CASSPRTGSNGELFF

clone_size: few
d_call: TRBD2
v_call: TRBV20-1
cdr3_aa: CSARTRLAGGPPQETQYF

clone_size: many
d_call: .
v_call: TRBV4-1
cdr3_aa: CASSQDVVRTDTQYF

clone_size: few
d_call: .
v_call: TRBV27
cdr3_aa: CASSSDPGGSYEQYF

clone_size: many
d_call: TRBD2
v_call: TRBV11-2
cdr3_aa: CASSLLAGAGNEQFF

clone_size: many
d_call: .
v_call: TRBV12-3/TRBV12-4
cdr3_aa: CASSRPAVYNEQFF

clone_size: few
d_call: .
v_call: TRBV5-1
cdr3_aa: CASSSRADSPLHF

clone_size: few
d_call: .
v_call: TRBV19
cdr3_aa: CASSVRTSETQYF

clone_size: .
d_call: .
v_call: TRBV30
cdr3_aa: CAWSTGINYSNQPQHF

clone_size: .
d_call: TRBD1
v_call: TRBV7-2
cdr3_aa: CASSPTGAHNSPLHF

clone_size: many
d_call: TRBD2
v_call: TRBV29-1
cdr3_aa: CSVVGLAGANEQFF

clone_size: many
d_call: .
v_call: TRBV20-1
cdr3_aa: CSAAVLDTDTQYF

clone_size: many
d_call: .
v_call: TRBV6-1
cdr3_aa: CASSGRDYNEQYF

clone_size: .
d_call: .
v_call: TRBV7-9
cdr3_aa: CASSFLGGAPWTTEAFF

clone_size: few
d_call: TRBD1
v_call: TRBV5-1
cdr3_aa: CASSFGDSSGNTIYF

clone_size: many
d_call: TRBD1
v_call: TRBV30
cdr3_aa: CAWSAQGGQPQHF

clone_size: many
d_call: .
v_call: TRBV27
cdr3_aa: CASKTSAVGELFF

clone_size: many
d_call: .
v_call: TRBV20-1
cdr3_aa: CSATGPASHEQYF

clone_size: .
d_call: .
v_call: TRBV11-3
cdr3_aa: CASGGITGELFF

clone_size: few
d_call: .
v_call: TRBV5-1
cdr3_aa: CASSLGAGRTNNEQFF

clone_size: .
d_call: .
v_call: TRBV9
cdr3_aa: CASSALGGPQETQYF

clone_size: few
d_call: TRBD2
v_call: TRBV15
cdr3_aa: CATAPGLAYEQYF

clone_size: many
d_call: TRBD1
v_call: TRBV7-2
cdr3_aa: CASSSRTGGQTETQYF

clone_size: .
d_call: TRBD1
v_call: TRBV6-2/TRBV6-3
cdr3_aa: CASEPIGQGARTGELFF